This record concerns one TCR beta chain sequence. The CDR3 length is 12 residues. The germline V gene has CDR1 SGHNT and CDR2 YYREEE (reference sequence). V was shortened by 0 bases and J by 9 bases, with 9 bases between the two germline ends. This sample is part of a study of OX40 agonist ivuxolimab in advanced cancers. Across the study: Mean age approximately 59 years, range roughly 23 to 79; nearly 85% male.

Profiling relied on immunoSEQ multiplex PCR, and the TCRdb table lists in-frame clones only, not all of them. The sample has 65,000 to 80,000 clones, about 80% seen once. This TCR derives from an adult with an advanced solid tumor such as melanoma, head and neck, liver or kidney cancer. The sample consisted of CD4+ or CD8+ T cells sorted from blood, taken in a trial of the OX40 agonist ivuxolimab. This chain links TRBV5-4 with TRBJ1-1; D call uncertain. CDR3 loop: CASSLDTTKAFF. CDR3 sequence (DNA): TGTGCCAGCAGCTTGGACACCACAAAAGCTTTCTTT.